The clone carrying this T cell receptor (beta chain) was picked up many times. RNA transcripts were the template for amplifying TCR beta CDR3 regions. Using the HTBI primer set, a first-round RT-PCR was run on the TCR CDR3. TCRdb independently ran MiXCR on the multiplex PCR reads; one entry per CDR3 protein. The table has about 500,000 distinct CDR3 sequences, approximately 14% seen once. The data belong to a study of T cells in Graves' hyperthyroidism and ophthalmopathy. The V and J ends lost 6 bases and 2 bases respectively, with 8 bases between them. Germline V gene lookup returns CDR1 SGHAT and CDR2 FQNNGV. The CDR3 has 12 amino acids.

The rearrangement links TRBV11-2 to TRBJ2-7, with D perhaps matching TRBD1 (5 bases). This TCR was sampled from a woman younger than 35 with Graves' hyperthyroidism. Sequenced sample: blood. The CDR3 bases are TGTGCCAGCAGGGACACACCCTACGAGCAGTACTTC. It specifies CASRDTPYEQYF. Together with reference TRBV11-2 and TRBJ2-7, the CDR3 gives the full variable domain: EAGVAQSPRYKIIEKRQSVAFWCNPISGHATLYWYQQILGQGPKLLIQFQNNGVVDDSQLPKDRFSAERLKGVDSTLKIQPAKLEDSAVYLCASRDTPYEQYFGPGTRLTVT.